This T cell receptor (beta chain) was profiled in a study of early T cells in non-severe SARS-CoV-2 infection. Study in general: Whole-blood bulk RNA, unsorted, was sequenced, and chains were unpaired. Study-wide results and limits: Matching with VDJdb favored anti-spike CD8 responses (missing private and CD4 specificities).

Attached unique molecular identifiers marked individual cDNA molecules. TCRdb processed the 5' RACE reads anew with MiXCR; each CDR3 protein has one entry. The data hold 40,000 or so distinct CDR3 sequences, with 5.5% to 7% observed a single time. This CDR3 comprises 14 residues. Germline loops: CDR1 ENHRY, CDR2 SYGVKD. Trimming cost V 4 bases and J 2 bases, with 12 bases left between them. This clonotype came up many times. Its antigen is unidentified. The sequence was collected from an adult who was a healthcare worker with PCR-confirmed SARS-CoV-2 infection or an uninfected control (not recorded which). The sequencing used whole blood, collected at baseline. This chain uses TRBV10-3 with TRBJ2-7; D is undetermined. In nucleotides, the CDR3 is TGTGCCATCAGTGGGGTGGGGAAGGCCTACGAGCAGTACTTC. Translating gives CAISGVGKAYEQYF.